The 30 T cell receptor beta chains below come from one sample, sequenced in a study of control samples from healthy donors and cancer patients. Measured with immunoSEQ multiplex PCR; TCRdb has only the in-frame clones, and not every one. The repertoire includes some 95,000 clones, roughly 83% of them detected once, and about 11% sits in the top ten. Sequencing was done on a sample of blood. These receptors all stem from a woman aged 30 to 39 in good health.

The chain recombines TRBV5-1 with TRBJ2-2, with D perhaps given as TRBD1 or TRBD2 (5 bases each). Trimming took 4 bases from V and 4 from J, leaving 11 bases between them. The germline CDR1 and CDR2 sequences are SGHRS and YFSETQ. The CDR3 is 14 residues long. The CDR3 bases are TGCGCCAGCAGCCGGGGCGCGTCCACCGGGGAGCTGTTTTTT. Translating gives CASSRGASTGELFF.

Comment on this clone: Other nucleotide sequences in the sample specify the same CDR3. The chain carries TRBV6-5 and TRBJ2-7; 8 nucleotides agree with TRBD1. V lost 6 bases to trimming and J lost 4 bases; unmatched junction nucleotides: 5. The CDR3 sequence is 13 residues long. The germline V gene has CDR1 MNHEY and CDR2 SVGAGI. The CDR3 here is CASSRDRGYEQYF. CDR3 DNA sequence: TGTGCCAGCAGCCGAGACAGGGGTTACGAGCAGTACTTC.

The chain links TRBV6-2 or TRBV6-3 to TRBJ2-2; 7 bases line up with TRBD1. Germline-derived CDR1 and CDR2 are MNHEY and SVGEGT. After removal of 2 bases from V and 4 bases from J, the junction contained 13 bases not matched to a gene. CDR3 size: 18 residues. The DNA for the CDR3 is TGTGCCAGCAGTTACCCCCGGGACAGTTTTCCTCCCACCGGGGAGCTGTTTTTT. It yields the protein CASSYPRDSFPPTGELFF.

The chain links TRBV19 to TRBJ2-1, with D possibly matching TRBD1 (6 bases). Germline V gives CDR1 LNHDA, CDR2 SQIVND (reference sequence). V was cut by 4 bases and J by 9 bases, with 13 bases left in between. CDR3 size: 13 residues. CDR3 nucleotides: TGTGCCAGTAGTACGCTACGGGACACTGAGCAGTTCTTC. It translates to CASSTLRDTEQFF.

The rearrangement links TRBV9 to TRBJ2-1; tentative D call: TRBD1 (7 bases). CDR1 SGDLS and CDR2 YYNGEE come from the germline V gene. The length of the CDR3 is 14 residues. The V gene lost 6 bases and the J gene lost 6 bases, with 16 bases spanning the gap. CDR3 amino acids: CASTQGQGGNEQFF. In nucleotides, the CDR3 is TGTGCCAGCACCCAGGGGCAGGGGGGCAATGAGCAGTTCTTC.

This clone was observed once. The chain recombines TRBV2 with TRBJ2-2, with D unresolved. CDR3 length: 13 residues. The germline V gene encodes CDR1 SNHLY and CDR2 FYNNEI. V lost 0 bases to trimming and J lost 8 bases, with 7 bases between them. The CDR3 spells CASSEAAVGELFF. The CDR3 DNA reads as TGTGCCAGCAGTGAAGCCGCCGTTGGGGAGCTGTTTTTT.

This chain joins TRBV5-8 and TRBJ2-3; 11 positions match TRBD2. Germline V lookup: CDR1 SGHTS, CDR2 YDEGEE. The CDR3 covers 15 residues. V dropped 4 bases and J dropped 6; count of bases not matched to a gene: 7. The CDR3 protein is CASSLAGGRVDTQYF. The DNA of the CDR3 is TGTGCCAGCAGCCTAGCGGGGGGCCGGGTGGATACGCAGTATTTT.

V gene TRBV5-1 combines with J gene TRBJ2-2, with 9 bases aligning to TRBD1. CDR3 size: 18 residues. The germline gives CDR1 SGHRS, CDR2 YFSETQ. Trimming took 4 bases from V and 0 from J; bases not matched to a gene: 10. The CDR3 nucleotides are TGCGCCAGCAGCATGGGACAGGGTGTGTCCTCGAACACCGGGGAGCTGTTTTTT. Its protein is CASSMGQGVSSNTGELFF.

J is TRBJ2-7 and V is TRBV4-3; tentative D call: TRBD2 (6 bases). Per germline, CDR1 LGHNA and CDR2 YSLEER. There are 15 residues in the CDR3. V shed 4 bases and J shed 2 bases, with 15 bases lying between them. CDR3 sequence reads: CASSRGEDRPYEQYF. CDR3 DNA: TGCGCCAGCAGCCGAGGGGAGGACCGGCCCTACGAGCAGTACTTC.

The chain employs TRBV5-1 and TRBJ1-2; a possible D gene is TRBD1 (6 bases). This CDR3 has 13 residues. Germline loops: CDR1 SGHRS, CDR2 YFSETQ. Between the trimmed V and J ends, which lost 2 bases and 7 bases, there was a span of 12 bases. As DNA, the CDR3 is TGCGCCAGCAGCTTATCAGGGGAGTCTGGCTACACCTTC. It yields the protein CASSLSGESGYTF.

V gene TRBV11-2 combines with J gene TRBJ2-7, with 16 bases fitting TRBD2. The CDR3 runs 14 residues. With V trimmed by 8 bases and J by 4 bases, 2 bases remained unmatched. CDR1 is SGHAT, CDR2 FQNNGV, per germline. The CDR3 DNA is TGTGCCAGCGGGACTAGCGGGGGGGCATACGAGCAGTACTTC. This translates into CASGTSGGAYEQYF.

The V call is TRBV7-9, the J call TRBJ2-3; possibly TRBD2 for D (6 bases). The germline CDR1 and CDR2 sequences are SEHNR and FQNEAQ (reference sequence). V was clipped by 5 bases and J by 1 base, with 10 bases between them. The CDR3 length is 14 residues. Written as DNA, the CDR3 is TGTGCCAGCAGCCGGGACTCTGGCACAGATACGCAGTATTTT. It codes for CASSRDSGTDTQYF.

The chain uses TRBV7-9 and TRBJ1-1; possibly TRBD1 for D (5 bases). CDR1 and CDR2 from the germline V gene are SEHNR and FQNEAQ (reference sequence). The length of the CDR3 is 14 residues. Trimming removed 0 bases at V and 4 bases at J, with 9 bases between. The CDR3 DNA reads TGTGCCAGCAGCTTAGCTGACCAGGGCACTGAAGCTTTCTTT. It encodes CASSLADQGTEAFF.

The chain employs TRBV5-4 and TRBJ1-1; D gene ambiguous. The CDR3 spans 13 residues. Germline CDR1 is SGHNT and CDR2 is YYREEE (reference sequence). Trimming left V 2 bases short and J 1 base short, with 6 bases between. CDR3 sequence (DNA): TGTGCCAGCAGCTTCGGCGGGAACACTGAAGCTTTCTTT. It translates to CASSFGGNTEAFF.

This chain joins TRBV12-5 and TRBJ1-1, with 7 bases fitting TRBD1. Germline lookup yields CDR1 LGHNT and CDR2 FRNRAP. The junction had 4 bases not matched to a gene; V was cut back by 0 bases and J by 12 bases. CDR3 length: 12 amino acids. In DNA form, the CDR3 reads TGTGCTAGTGGTTTGGTAGAGGGGGCAACTTTCTTT. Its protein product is CASGLVEGATFF.

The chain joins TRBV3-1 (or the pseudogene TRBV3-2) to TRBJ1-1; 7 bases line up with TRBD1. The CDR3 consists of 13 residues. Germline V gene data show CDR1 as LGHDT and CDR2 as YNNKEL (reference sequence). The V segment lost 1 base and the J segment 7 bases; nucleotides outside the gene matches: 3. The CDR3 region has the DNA TGTGCCAGCAGCCAAGCCGGGACAGTTGAAGCTTTCTTT. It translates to CASSQAGTVEAFF.

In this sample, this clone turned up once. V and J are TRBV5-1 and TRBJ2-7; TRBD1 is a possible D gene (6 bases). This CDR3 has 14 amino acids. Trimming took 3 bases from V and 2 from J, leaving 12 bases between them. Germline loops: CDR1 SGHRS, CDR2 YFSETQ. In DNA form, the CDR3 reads TGCGCCAGCAGCTATACAGGGTATGCCTACGAGCAGTACTTC. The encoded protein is CASSYTGYAYEQYF.

The CDR3 loop is CASSPEQGRNGYTF. The CDR3 DNA follows: TGTGCCAGCTCACCAGAACAGGGTCGCAATGGCTACACCTTC. The V call is TRBV18, the J call TRBJ1-2; a possible D gene is TRBD1 (6 bases). V was shortened by 2 bases and J by 6 bases, with 13 bases between the two germline ends. CDR1 is KGHSH, CDR2 LQKENI, per germline. This CDR3 contains 14 residues.

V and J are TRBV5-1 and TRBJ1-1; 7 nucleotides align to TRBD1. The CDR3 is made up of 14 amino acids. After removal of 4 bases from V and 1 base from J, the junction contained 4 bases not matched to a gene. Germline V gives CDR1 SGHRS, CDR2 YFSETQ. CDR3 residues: CASSPRQGNTEAFF. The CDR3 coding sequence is TGCGCCAGCAGCCCGCGACAGGGGAACACTGAAGCTTTCTTT.

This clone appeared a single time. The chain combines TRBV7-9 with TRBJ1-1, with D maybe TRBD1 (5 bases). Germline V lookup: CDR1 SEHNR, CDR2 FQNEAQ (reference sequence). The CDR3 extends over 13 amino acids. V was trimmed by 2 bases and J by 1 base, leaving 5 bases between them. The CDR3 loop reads CASSLQGNTEAFF. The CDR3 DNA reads TGTGCCAGCAGCTTACAGGGGAACACTGAAGCTTTCTTT.

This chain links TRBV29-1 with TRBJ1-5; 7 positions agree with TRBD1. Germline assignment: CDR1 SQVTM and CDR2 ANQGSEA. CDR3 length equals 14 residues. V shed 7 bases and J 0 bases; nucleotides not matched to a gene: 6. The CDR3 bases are TGCAGCGCCAAGACAGGGAATAGCAATCAGCCCCAGCATTTT. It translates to CSAKTGNSNQPQHF.

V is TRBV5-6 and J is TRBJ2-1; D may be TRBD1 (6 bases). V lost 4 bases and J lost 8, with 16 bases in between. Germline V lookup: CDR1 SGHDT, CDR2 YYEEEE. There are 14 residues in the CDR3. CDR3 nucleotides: TGTGCCAGCAGCGGCCACAGGGTACCCCATGAGCAGTTCTTC. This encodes CASSGHRVPHEQFF.

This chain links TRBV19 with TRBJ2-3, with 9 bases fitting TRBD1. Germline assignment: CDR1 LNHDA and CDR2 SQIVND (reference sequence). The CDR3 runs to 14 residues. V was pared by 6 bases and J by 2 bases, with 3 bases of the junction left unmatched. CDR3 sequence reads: CASRLQGATDTQYF. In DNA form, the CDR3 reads TGTGCCAGTAGACTACAGGGGGCCACAGATACGCAGTATTTT.

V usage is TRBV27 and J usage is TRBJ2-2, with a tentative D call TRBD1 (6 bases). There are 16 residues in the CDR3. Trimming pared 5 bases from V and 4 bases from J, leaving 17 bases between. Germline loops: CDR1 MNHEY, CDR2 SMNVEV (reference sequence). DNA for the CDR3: TGTGCCAGCAGTCCGTACAGGGCCCTTGGCACCGGGGAGCTGTTTTTT. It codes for CASSPYRALGTGELFF.

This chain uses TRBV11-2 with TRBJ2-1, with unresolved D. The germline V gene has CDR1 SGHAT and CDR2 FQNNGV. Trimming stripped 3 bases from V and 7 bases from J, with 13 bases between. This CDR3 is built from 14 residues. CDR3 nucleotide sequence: TGTGCCAGCAGCTTGACTCCGAGGCGAAATGAGCAGTTCTTC. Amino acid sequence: CASSLTPRRNEQFF. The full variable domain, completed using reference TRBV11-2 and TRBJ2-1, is EAGVAQSPRYKIIEKRQSVAFWCNPISGHATLYWYQQILGQGPKLLIQFQNNGVVDDSQLPKDRFSAERLKGVDSTLKIQPAKLEDSAVYLCASSLTPRRNEQFFGPGTRLTVL.

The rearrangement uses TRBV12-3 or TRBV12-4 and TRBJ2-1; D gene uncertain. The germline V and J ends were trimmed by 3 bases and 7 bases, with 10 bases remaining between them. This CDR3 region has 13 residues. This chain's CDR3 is CASSLLGTNEQFF. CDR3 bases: TGTGCCAGCAGTTTGCTGGGTACGAATGAGCAGTTCTTC.

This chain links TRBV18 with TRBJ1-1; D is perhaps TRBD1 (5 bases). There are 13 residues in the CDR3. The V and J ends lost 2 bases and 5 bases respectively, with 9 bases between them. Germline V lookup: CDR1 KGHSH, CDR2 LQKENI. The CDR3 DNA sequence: TGTGCCAGCTCACCAGGGGCCAAGACTGAAGCTTTCTTT. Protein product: CASSPGAKTEAFF.

The CDR3 loop is CASLLAAGSSYEQYF. As DNA, the CDR3 is TGTGCCAGTCTCCTGGCTGCGGGATCCTCCTACGAGCAGTACTTC. V gene TRBV6-5 combines with J gene TRBJ2-7, with a tentative D call TRBD2 (6 bases). The germline V gene has CDR1 MNHEY and CDR2 SVGAGI. The V gene lost 9 bases and the J gene lost 0 bases, with 18 bases spanning the gap. The CDR3 loop spans 15 amino acids.

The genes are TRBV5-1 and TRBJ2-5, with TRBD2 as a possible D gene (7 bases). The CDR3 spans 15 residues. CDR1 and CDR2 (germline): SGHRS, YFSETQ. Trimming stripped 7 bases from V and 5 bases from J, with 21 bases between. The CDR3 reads CASYTGQRGEETQYF. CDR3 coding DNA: TGCGCCAGCTATACTGGACAGCGGGGTGAGGAGACCCAGTACTTC.

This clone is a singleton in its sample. This CDR3 is CARRGDRAVNYGYTF. The CDR3, as DNA: TGTGCCCGCCGAGGAGACAGGGCGGTTAACTATGGCTACACCTTC. The chain couples TRBV27 to TRBJ1-2, with 7 bases fitting TRBD1. The germline CDR1 and CDR2 sequences are MNHEY and SMNVEV (reference sequence). The CDR3 is 15 residues long. The V and J ends lost 11 bases and 1 base, in that order; junction bases with no gene match: 13.